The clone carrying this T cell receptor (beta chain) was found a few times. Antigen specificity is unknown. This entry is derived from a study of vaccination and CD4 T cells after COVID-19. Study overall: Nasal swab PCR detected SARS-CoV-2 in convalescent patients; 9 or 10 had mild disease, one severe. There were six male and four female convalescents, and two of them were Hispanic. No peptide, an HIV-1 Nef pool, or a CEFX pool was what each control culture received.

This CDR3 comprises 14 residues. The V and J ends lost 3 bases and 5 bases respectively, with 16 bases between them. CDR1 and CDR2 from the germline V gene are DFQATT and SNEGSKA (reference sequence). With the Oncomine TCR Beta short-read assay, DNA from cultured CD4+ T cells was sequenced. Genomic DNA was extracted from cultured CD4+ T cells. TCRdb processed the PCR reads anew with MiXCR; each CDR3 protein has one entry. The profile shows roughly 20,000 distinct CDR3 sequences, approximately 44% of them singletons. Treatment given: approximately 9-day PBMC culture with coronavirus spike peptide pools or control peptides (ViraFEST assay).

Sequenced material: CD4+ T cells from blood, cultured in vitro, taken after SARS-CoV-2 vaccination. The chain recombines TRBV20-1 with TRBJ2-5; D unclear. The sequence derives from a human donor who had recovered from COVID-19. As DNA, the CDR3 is TGCAGTGCTAGTCGGCTCTATCCGGGTGAGACCCAGTACTTC. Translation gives CSASRLYPGETQYF.